This T cell receptor (beta chain) was recorded in a study of blood T cell repertoires in COVID-19. Categorization into cohorts depended on clinical history that participants reported. The CDR3 contains 15 residues. Trimming took 5 bases from V and 4 from J; bases not matched to a gene: 8. The V gene's germline CDR1 is SEHNR and CDR2 FQNEAQ (reference sequence). Sequencing was performed with immunoSEQ multiplex PCR; in TCRdb, only in-frame clones are kept and a portion is missing. The sample consists of 400,000 to 500,000 clones, roughly 90% of them appearing once. The gene calls are TRBV7-9 and TRBJ2-7; TRBD2 matches at 10 bases. The clonotype was recovered from a woman aged 40 to 50 who had recovered from COVID-19. Material for sequencing was PBMCs or T cells enriched from blood (not recorded which). The CDR3 sequence is CASSQSASGGYEQYF. DNA for the CDR3: TGTGCCAGCAGCCAGAGCGCTAGCGGGGGTTACGAGCAGTACTTC.